This T cell receptor (beta chain) was obtained from a study of cytomegalovirus exposure and HLA in healthy donors. The primer mix had 60 Vbeta and 13 Jbeta primers. TCRdb's copy holds only in-frame clones and misses some; the assay was immunoSEQ multiplex PCR. Among around 150,000 clones, approximately 79% were seen once, and the ten largest hold approximately 6.2%. V gave up 10 bases and J gave up 8 bases, with 20 bases separating them. CDR3 length: 14 residues. Per germline, CDR1 MNHEY and CDR2 SVGAGI. Material for sequencing was PBMCs. The receptor's source is a man in his forties in good health and CMV-seropositive. This chain joins TRBV6-5 and TRBJ1-4; D possibly corresponds to TRBD1 (5 bases). CDR3 loop: CATRGDLSYEKLFF. CDR3 nucleotide sequence: TGTGCCACCCGTGGGGACTTAAGTTACGAAAAACTGTTTTTT.